A single T cell receptor beta chain is shown here with its context. Which antigen it targets is not known. Per-base quality was not reported, and no clone a single base away is much larger than it. The germline ends are 11 bases apart after V is trimmed by 3 bases and J by 2 bases. Via the germline V gene, CDR1 is SGHDT and CDR2 YYEEEE. There are 14 amino acids in the CDR3, from cysteine to phenylalanine inclusive. Only CDR3 DNA remains: 42 bases, in frame from the first base. The time point label, read with the paper, signifies: about 28 days (+/-7) after the second vaccine dose. AZD1222 recipients whose second dose came at about 4 weeks and those whose second dose came at about 12 weeks were combined into one group, since spike-specific TCR depth and breadth did not differ between the two schedules. The vaccinee samples were drawn from two UK trials, COV001 and COV002, one of which was a single-blind randomized controlled phase 2/3 trial testing AZD1222 (ChAdOx1 nCoV-19) in healthy adults. For TCRbeta chain sequencing, PBMC samples were collected from trial participants at day 0 and at day 28 after the second dose.

The CDR3 regions of human TCRbeta chains were analyzed by immunosequencing. The study's processing was this. TCRs in the repertoires were matched against a reference library of SARS-CoV-2-specific TCRs that had been generated with the MIRA antigen-specificity platform. Breadth was defined as the fraction of unique TCRs that were SARS-CoV-2-associated, and depth was defined as the fraction of total T cells that were SARS-CoV-2-associated. Using the MIRA data, each spike-specific TCR was mapped to the spike region that the TCR reacts to and placed in a CD4 or CD8 class. Log10-transformed breadth and depth values were compared by one-way ANOVA with Sidak's multiple comparisons tests. Entries here come from immuneACCESS through TCRdb and include only in-frame sequences with V and J called. Some clones fail to appear in such tables; in the studies checked, an unresolved V gene covers under half of the shortfall, and the cause of the remainder is unknown. V, J and clone size are those of that table, while D and trimming were read from the DNA. This sample is represented by around 70,000 clones; 87% of them were singletons. The ten largest clones represent 1.3% of the sample.

This entry is derived from a study of T cell responses to AZD1222 COVID-19 vaccine (dated by TCRdb to about 2021). In terms of the full investigation: A total of about 250 trial participants underwent TCR sequencing, of whom more than 200 had received two doses of AZD1222 and around 26 had received two doses of the MenACWY control vaccine. Trial participants were enrolled by age into 18-55, 56-69 and 70-plus year subgroups, with approximately 150, 28 and 58 TCR-sequenced participants respectively. General conclusions and limits of the study: Nearly half of unique spike-specific TCRs reportedly recognized epitopes outside regions mutated in the B.1.351 and B.1.1.7 variants. Because no day 14 peak-response samples were available, the repertoires could be characterized only after the peak T cell response. Participants were mostly white British, with more females than males. The authors suggested clonal diversity may have been underestimated. Only five to seven AZD1222 recipients were SARS-CoV-2 seropositive at baseline, limiting conclusions about previously exposed vaccinees. In the small 56-69-year group, the increase in depth fell short of significance, most likely because of low power. After two AZD1222 doses, both the breadth and the depth of spike-specific TCRs were significantly higher than at day 0 and than in MenACWY recipients. The whole spike protein was spanned by vaccine-associated CD4 TCRs, and dominant responses were seen in regions 160-218 and 743-854.

The TCR originated in an adult who received the AZD1222 COVID-19 vaccine. Here the chain combines TRBV5-6 and TRBJ1-1, and perhaps TRBD1 as D gene, on 6 matching bases. The source material was peripheral blood, sampled 28 days after the second AZD1222 dose. This receptor carries the CDR3 CASSWSQGNTEAFF. The DNA reads as follows: TGTGCCAGCAGCTGGTCACAGGGTAACACTGAAGCTTTCTTT.